What follows describes a single TCR beta chain. This clonotype has at least ten counts. Its target antigen remains unknown. It has no much larger one-base neighbor in the sample; base qualities were not kept. There are 13 amino acids in the CDR3, from cysteine to phenylalanine inclusive. The entry retains the CDR3 DNA only, 39 bases that are in frame from base 1. The germline V gene (reference sequence) specifies DFQATT as CDR1 and SNEGSKA as CDR2. V ends up 6 bases short and J 4 bases short, with an unmatched junction base count of 5. This sample's time point label indicates: persistent/refractory GD, antithyroid drugs over 5 years with positive TRAb. For both TCR sequencing and RNA sequencing, RNA was extracted from PBMCs in TRIzol. Graves' disease was diagnosed according to American Thyroid Association guidelines. The patients came from an endocrinology department in Xi'an, China. From each patient, around 9 milliliters of peripheral blood was collected into an EDTA anticoagulant tube. PBMCs were isolated by Ficoll Paque Plus density gradient separation without further T cell sorting. An Agilent 2100 Bioanalyzer and agarose gel were used to check RNA quality, and a NanoDrop 2000 was used to measure RNA concentration.

The library was made by multiplex PCR. TCRdb lists the instrument as Illumina HiSeq 4000. TCR beta libraries were built with iRepertoire HTBI primers and Arm-PCR amplification of CDR3 regions. Before sequencing, the PCR products underwent gel purification. The study's own analysis went as follows. Gene usage analysis of CDR3 amino acid clonotypes relied on the roughly 60 TRBV and 13 to 15 TRBJ segments identified across samples. COPE and FqMerger were used to merge the filtered high-quality paired reads into contigs. BLAST was used to align contigs to IMGT TRBV, TRBD and TRBJ reference genes, with CDR3 defined following IMGT. Any clonotype with a frequency above 0.1% was classified as a highly expanded clone. Repertoire diversity was measured by Shannon entropy, and V-J evenness by the Gini coefficient. A clonotype found in more than one individual was treated as public. The public reads were run again by TCRdb, first through fastp at Q25 and then through MiXCR, and only productive beta chains were kept. Each entry merges the rows of one CDR3 protein and shows their most common DNA and genes. The V and J calls were not made by the authors but by TCRdb's processing. This sample comprises over 300,000 distinct CDR3 sequences, roughly a fifth of them detected only once. The top ten clonotypes cover less than 30% of the sample.

The data were obtained in a study of regulatory T cells in long-lasting Graves disease (dated by TCRdb to about 2021). About the full investigation: To count as having persistent Graves' disease, a patient had to have received antithyroid drug treatment for over 5 years with TSH receptor autoantibodies remaining persistently positive. The study was registered as a clinical trial and conducted in China. Patients with persistent Graves' disease were compared with patients with newly diagnosed Graves' disease using TCR sequencing and RNA sequencing of peripheral blood. Persistent Graves' disease patients in the clinical cohort had taken antithyroid drugs for 9 to 11 years on average. TCR sequencing covered around 13 persistent and some 20 newly diagnosed Graves' disease patients, 33 samples in total.

On the study overall, not on this receptor specifically: Compared with newly diagnosed patients, persistent Graves' disease patients had lower TCR Shannon entropy and fewer highly expanded clones, which suggests clonal expansion. Because the primary lesion, thyroid tissue, could not be accessed, the study looked at peripheral blood alone. Patients with persistent disease shared more public clonotypes (around 2,700) than newly diagnosed patients did (more than 900). Preferential use of TRBV28, TRBJ1-2 and TRBJ2-5 was observed in persistent disease, whereas TRBV20-1 and TRBJ2-1 were favored in newly diagnosed disease. The authors acknowledged the small sample size as a limitation that may reduce accuracy. Sequencing and analysis were restricted to the TCR beta chain.

The sequence links TRBV20-1 to TRBJ2-7, with TRBD1 identical over 11 junction bases. The receptor's source is a female donor with Graves disease. The specimen was peripheral blood mononuclear cells (PBMCs), collected when the disease was refractory, from a patient treated with antithyroid drugs. CDR3 protein: CSAARDRGYEQYF. The nucleotide sequence reads TGCAGTGCCGCTCGGGACAGGGGGTACGAGCAGTACTTC.